Presented here are 6 T cell receptor beta chains from one specimen sequenced in a study of blood T cell repertoires in COVID-19 (TCRdb year 2020). To prepare the library, the immunoSEQ multiplex PCR assay was applied. TCRdb limited this immuneACCESS table to in-frame rearrangements with V and J called. A share of clones is missing; checked studies link under half to unresolved V genes, and the rest is unexplained. This sample is represented by 470,000 or so clones; around 88% of them were singletons. The top ten clones comprise 4.3% of the sample. Source material: peripheral blood. Receptors were obtained from a young woman with acute or convalescent COVID-19.

This clone has only a few counts. The chain recombines TRBV4-1 with TRBJ2-7; perhaps TRBD1 as D (5 bases). From germline, CDR1 is MGHRA and CDR2 YSYEKL. Between the trimmed V and J ends, which lost 1 base and 0 bases, there was a span of 10 bases. This CDR3 region has 15 residues. DNA of the CDR3: TGCGCCAGCAGCCAAGTAGGGGATAGCTCCTACGAGCAGTACTTC. This encodes CASSQVGDSSYEQYF.

This clone appeared a few times. The CDR3 bases are TGCAGCGTTGCGGGAGATGGCTACACCTTC. Protein product: CSVAGDGYTF. The chain combines TRBV29-1 with TRBJ1-2; no clear D gene. CDR3 size: 10 residues. The germline gives CDR1 SQVTM, CDR2 ANQGSEA. The ends were cut back, 4 bases at V and 6 bases at J, with 6 bases in the middle.

This rearrangement joins TRBV6-5 to TRBJ1-5; unclear D gene. Trimming took off 7 bases at V and 7 bases at J, with 20 bases between the two ends. Germline lookup yields CDR1 MNHEY and CDR2 SVGAGI. The CDR3 extends over 15 amino acids. Written as DNA, the CDR3 is TGTGCCAGCACCGGGAGCCCCCAACGTCGGCAGCCCCAGCATTTT. Protein sequence: CASTGSPQRRQPQHF.

V is TRBV28 and J is TRBJ2-7; a possible D gene is TRBD2 (6 bases). Deletions cut 6 bases from V and 2 bases from J, with 17 bases between. From germline, CDR1 is MDHEN and CDR2 SYDVKM. This CDR3 region has 15 residues. In nucleotides, the CDR3 is TGTGCCAGCAGACCCGAAGCGGGTTATACCTACGAGCAGTACTTC. Its protein is CASRPEAGYTYEQYF.

The chain recombines TRBV10-3 with TRBJ2-1; the match to TRBD1 covers 9 bases. The germline CDR1 and CDR2 sequences are ENHRY and SYGVKD. The CDR3 has 13 amino acids. V dropped 8 bases and J dropped 8; count of bases not matched to a gene: 7. Here the CDR3 reads CAIRQGVVDEQFF. Here the CDR3 DNA reads TGTGCCATCCGACAGGGGGTTGTGGATGAGCAGTTCTTC.

The V call is TRBV9, the J call TRBJ2-7; D unresolved. Germline lookup yields CDR1 SGDLS and CDR2 YYNGEE. The V gene lost 1 base and the J gene lost 1 base, with 6 bases spanning the gap. The CDR3 covers 13 residues. In DNA form, the CDR3 reads TGTGCCAGCAGCGTAAATCCGTCCTACGAGCAGTACTTC. Amino acids: CASSVNPSYEQYF. Full variable domain (outside the CDR3, taken from reference TRBV9 and TRBJ2-7): DSGVTQTPKHLITATGQRVTLRCSPRSGDLSVYWYQQSLDQGLQFLIQYYNGEERAKGNILERFSAQQFPDLHSELNLSSLELGDSALYFCASSVNPSYEQYFGPGTRLTVT.